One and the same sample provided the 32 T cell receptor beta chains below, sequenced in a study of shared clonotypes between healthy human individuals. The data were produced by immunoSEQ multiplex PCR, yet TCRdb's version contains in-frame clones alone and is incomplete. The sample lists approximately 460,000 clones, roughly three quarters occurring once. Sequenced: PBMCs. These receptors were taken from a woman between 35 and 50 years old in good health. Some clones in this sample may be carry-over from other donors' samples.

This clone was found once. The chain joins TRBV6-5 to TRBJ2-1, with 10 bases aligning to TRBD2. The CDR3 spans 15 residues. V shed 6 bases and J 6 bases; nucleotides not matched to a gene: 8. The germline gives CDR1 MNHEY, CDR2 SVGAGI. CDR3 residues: CASRSLAGESNEQFF. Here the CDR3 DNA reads TGTGCCAGCAGGTCCCTAGCGGGAGAGAGCAATGAGCAGTTCTTC.

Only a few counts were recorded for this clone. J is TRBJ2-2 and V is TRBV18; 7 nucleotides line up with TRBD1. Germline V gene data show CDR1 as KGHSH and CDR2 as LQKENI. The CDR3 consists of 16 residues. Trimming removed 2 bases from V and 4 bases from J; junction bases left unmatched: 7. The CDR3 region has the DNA TGTGCCAGCTCACCAAGACAGGGCGACGGCACCGGGGAGCTGTTTTTT. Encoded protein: CASSPRQGDGTGELFF.

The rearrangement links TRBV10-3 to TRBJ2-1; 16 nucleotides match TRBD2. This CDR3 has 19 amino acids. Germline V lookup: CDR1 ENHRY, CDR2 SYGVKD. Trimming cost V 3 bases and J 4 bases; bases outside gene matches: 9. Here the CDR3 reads CAISEGGTSGRAGYNEQFF. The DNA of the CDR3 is TGTGCCATCAGTGAAGGGGGGACTAGCGGGAGGGCCGGGTACAATGAGCAGTTCTTC.

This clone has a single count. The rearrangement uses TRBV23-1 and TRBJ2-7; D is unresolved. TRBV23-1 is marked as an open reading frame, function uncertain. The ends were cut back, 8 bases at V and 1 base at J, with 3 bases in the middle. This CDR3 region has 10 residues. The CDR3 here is CASQSYEQYF. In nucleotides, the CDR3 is TGCGCCAGCCAATCCTACGAGCAGTACTTC.

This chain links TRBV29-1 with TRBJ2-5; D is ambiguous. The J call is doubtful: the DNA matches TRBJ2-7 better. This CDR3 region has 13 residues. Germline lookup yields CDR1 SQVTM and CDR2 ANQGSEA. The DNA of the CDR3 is TGCAGCGCAAAAGGCGGAACAACCTACGAGCAGTACTTC. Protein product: CSAKGGTTYEQYF.

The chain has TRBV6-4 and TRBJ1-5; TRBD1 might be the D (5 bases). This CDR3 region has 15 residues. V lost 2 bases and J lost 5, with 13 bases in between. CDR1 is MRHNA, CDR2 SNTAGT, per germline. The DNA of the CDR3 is TGTGCCAGCAGTGACGGGATTGGGGGGGATCAGCCCCAGCATTTT. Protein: CASSDGIGGDQPQHF.

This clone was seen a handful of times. Written as DNA, the CDR3 is TGTGCCAGCAGCCCCCGCCGGGGGCCGAACACTGAAGCTTTCTTT. It yields the protein CASSPRRGPNTEAFF. The J gene is TRBJ1-1, the V gene TRBV9; D possibly corresponds to TRBD1 (6 bases). The V gene's germline CDR1 is SGDLS and CDR2 YYNGEE. Trimming stripped 4 bases from V and 1 base from J, with 14 bases between. This CDR3 comprises 15 residues. Together with reference TRBV9 and TRBJ1-1, the CDR3 gives the full variable domain: DSGVTQTPKHLITATGQRVTLRCSPRSGDLSVYWYQQSLDQGLQFLIQYYNGEERAKGNILERFSAQQFPDLHSELNLSSLELGDSALYFCASSPRRGPNTEAFFGQGTRLTVV.

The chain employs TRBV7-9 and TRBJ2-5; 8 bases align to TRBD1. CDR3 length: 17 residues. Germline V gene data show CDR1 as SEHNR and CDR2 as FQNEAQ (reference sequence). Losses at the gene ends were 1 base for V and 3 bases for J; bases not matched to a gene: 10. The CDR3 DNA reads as TGTGCCAGCAGCTTAGGCCTAACAGGGGGAGGCGAAGAGACCCAGTACTTC. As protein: CASSLGLTGGGEETQYF.

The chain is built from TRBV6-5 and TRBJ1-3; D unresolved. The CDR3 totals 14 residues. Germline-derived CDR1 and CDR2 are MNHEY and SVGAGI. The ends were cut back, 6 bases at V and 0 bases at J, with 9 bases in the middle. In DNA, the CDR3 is TGTGCCAGCAGGTTAAGCTTCTCTGGAAACACCATATATTTT. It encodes CASRLSFSGNTIYF.

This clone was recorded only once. The CDR3 loop reads CASSHATGLGYTF. CDR3 nucleotides: TGCGCCAGCAGCCACGCCACAGGGCTTGGCTACACCTTC. The rearrangement uses TRBV4-1 and TRBJ1-2; TRBD1 is a possible D gene (6 bases). The V and J ends lost 3 bases and 7 bases respectively, with 12 bases between them. CDR3 length equals 13 residues. Germline values: CDR1 MGHRA, CDR2 YSYEKL.

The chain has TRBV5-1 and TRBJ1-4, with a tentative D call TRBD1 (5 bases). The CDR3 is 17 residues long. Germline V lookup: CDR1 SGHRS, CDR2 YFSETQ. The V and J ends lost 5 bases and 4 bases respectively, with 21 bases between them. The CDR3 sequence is CASRNFSLGVLNEKLFF. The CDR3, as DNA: TGCGCCAGCAGGAATTTCTCGTTAGGGGTTCTTAATGAAAAACTGTTTTTT. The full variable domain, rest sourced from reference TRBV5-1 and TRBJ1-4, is KAGVTQTPRYLIKTRGQQVTLSCSPISGHRSVSWYQQTPGQGLQFLFEYFSETQRNKGNFPGRFSGRQFSNSRSEMNVSTLELGDSALYLCASRNFSLGVLNEKLFFGSGTQLSVL.

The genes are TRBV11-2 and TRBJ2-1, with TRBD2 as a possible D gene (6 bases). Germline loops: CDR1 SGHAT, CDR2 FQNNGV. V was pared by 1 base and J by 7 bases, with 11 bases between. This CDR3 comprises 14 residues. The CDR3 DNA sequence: TGTGCCAGCAGCTTAGGGGGCGGAGGGAATGAGCAGTTCTTC. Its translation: CASSLGGGGNEQFF.

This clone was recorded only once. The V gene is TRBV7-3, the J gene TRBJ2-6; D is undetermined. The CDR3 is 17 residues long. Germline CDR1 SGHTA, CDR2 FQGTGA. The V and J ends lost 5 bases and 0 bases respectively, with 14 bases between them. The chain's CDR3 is CASSPFGAGSGANVLTF. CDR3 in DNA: TGTGCCAGCAGCCCATTTGGCGCAGGCTCTGGGGCCAACGTCCTGACTTTC.

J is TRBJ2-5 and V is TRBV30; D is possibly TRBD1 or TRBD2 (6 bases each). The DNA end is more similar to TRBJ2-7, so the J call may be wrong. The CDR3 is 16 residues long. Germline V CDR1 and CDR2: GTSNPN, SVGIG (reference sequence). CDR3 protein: CAWRRGLGGGGYEQYF. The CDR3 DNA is TGTGCCTGGAGGAGAGGGCTGGGCGGAGGGGGCTACGAGCAGTACTTC.

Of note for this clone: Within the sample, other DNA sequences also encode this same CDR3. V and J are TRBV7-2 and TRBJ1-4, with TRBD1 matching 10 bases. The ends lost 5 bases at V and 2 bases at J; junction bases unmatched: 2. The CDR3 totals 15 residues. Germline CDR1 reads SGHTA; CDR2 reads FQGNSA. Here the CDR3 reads CASSTTGGTNEKLFF. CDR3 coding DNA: TGTGCCAGCAGCACGACAGGGGGCACTAATGAAAAACTGTTTTTT. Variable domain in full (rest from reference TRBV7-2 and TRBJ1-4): GAGVSQSPSNKVTEKGKDVELRCDPISGHTALYWYRQSLGQGLEFLIYFQGNSAPDKSGLPSDRFSAERTGGSVSTLTIQRTQQEDSAVYLCASSTTGGTNEKLFFGSGTQLSVL.

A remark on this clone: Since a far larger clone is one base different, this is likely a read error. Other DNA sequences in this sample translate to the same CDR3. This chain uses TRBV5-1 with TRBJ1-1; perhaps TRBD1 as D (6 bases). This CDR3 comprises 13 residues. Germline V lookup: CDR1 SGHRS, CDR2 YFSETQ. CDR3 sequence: CASSPTGNTEAFF. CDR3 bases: TGCGCCAGCAGCCCCACAGGGAACACAGAAGCTTTCTTT. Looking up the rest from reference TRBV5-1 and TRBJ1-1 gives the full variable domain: KAGVTQTPRYLIKTRGQQVTLSCSPISGHRSVSWYQQTPGQGLQFLFEYFSETQRNKGNFPGRFSGRQFSNSRSEMNVSTLELGDSALYLCASSPTGNTEAFFGQGTRLTVV.

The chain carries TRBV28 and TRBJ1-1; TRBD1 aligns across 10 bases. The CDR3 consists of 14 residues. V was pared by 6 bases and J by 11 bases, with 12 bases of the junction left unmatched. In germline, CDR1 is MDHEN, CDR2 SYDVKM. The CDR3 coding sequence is TGTGCCAGCAGATCCCATGGGACAGGGGTTGGTGCTTTCTTT. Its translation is CASRSHGTGVGAFF.

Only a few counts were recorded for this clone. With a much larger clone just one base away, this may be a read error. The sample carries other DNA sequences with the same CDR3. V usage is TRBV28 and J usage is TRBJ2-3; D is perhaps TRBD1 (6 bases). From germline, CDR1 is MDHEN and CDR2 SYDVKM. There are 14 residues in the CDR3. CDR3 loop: CASSLWPQGDTQYF. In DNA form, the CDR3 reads TGTGCCAGCAGCTTATGGCCCCAGGGGGATACGCAGTATTTT.

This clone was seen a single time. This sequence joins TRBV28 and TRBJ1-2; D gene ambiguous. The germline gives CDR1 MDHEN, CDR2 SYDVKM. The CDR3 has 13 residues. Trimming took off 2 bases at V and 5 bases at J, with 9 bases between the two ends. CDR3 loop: CASSLRSVYGYTF. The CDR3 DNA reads TGTGCCAGCAGTTTACGGTCAGTTTATGGCTACACCTTC.

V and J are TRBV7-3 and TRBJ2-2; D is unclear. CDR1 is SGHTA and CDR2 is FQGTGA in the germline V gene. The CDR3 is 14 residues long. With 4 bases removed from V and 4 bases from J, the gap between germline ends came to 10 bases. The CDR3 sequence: CASSSTASTGELFF. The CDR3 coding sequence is TGTGCCAGCAGCTCCACGGCCTCCACCGGGGAGCTGTTTTTT.

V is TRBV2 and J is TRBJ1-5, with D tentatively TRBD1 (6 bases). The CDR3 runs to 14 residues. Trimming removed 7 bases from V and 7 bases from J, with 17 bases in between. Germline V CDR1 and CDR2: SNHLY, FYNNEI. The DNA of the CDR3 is TGTGCCAGCACCCCGAGGGGGGGAACACAGCCCCAGCATTTT. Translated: CASTPRGGTQPQHF.

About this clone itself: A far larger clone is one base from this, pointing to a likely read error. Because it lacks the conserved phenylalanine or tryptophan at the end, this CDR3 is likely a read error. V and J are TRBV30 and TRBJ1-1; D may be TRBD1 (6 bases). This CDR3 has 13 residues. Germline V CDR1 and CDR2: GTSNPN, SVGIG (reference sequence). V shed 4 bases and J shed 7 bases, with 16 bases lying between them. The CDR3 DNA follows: TGTGCCTGGACCAGGCAGAAGGACAGTGAAGCTTTCTCT. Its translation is CAWTRQKDSEAFS.

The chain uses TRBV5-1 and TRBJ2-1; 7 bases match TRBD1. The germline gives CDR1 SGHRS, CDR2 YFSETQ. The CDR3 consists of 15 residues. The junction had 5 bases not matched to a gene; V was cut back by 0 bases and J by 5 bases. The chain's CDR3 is CASSLEPGTDNEQFF. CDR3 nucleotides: TGCGCCAGCAGCTTGGAACCAGGGACAGACAATGAGCAGTTCTTC. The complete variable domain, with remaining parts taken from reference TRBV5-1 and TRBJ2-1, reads KAGVTQTPRYLIKTRGQQVTLSCSPISGHRSVSWYQQTPGQGLQFLFEYFSETQRNKGNFPGRFSGRQFSNSRSEMNVSTLELGDSALYLCASSLEPGTDNEQFFGPGTRLTVL.

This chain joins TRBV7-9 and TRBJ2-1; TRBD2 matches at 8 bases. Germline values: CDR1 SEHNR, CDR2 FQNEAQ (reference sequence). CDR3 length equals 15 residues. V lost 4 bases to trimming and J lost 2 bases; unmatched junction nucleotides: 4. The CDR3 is CASSSKREPYNEQFF. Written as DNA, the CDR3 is TGTGCCAGCAGCTCCAAGCGGGAGCCCTACAATGAGCAGTTCTTC. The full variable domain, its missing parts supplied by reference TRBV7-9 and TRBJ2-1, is DTGVSQNPRHKITKRGQNVTFRCDPISEHNRLYWYRQTLGQGPEFLTYFQNEAQLEKSRLLSDRFSAERPKGSFSTLEIQRTEQGDSAMYLCASSSKREPYNEQFFGPGTRLTVL.

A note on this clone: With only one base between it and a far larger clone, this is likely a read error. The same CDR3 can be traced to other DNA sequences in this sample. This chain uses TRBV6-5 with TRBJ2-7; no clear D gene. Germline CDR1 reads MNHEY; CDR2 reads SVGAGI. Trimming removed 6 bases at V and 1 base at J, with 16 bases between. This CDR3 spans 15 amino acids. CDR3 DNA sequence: TGTGCCAGCAGCCTTAGCTCCTTGGGATCCTACGAGCAGTACTTC. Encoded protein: CASSLSSLGSYEQYF.

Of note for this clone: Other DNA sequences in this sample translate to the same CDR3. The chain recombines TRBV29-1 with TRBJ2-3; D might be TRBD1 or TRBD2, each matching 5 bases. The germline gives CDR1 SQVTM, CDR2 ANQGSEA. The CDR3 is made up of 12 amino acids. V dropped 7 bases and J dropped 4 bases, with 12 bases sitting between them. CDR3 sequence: CSATPGPDTQYF. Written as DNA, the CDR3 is TGCAGCGCAACCCCGGGGCCAGATACGCAGTATTTT.

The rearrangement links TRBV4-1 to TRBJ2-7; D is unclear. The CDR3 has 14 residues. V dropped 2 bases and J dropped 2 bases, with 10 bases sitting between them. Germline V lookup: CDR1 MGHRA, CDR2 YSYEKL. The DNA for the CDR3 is TGCGCCAGCAGCCAAAGACCAGGTCCCTACGAGCAGTACTTC. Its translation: CASSQRPGPYEQYF.

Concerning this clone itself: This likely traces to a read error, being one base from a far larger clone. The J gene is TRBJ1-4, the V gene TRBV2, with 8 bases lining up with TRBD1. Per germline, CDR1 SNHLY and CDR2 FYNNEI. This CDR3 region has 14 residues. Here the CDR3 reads CASRAGGSNEKLLF. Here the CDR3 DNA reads TGTGCCAGCAGGGCAGGGGGCAGCAATGAAAAACTGCTTTTT. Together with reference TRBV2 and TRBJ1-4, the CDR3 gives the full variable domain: EPEVTQTPSHQVTQMGQEVILRCVPISNHLYFYWYRQILGQKVEFLVSFYNNEISEKSEIFDDQFSVERPDGSNFTLKIRSTKLEDSAMYFCASRAGGSNEKLLFGSGTQLSVL.

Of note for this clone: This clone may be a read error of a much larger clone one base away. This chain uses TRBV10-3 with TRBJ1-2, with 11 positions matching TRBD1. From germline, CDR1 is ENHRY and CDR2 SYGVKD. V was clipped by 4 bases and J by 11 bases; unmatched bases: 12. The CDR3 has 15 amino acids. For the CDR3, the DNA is TGTGCCATCAGTGTGGACAGGGGGCGGAATGATTGGTACACCTTC. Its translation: CAISVDRGRNDWYTF.

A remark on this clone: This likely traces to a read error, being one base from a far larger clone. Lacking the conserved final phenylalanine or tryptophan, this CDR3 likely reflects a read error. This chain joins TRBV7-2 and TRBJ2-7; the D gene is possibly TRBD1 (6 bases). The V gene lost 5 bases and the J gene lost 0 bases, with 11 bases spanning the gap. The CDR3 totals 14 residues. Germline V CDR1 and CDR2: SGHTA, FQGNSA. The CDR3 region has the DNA TGTGCCAGCAGCCCCGACAGGAACTCCTACGAGCAGTACCTC. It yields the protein CASSPDRNSYEQYL.

The CDR3, as DNA: TGTGCCAGCAACATAGGGGGGGAACGACCAACCCTTGGTGGCTACACCTTC. Its translation is CASNIGGERPTLGGYTF. V is TRBV5-4 and J is TRBJ1-2; the D gene is possibly TRBD1 (6 bases). This CDR3 is 17 amino acids long. The germline gives CDR1 SGHNT, CDR2 YYREEE (reference sequence). V was shortened by 6 bases and J by 7 bases, with 28 bases between the two germline ends. Full variable domain (outside the CDR3, taken from reference TRBV5-4 and TRBJ1-2): ETGVTQSPTHLIKTRGQQVTLRCSSQSGHNTVSWYQQALGQGPQFIFQYYREEENGRGNFPPRFSGLQFPNYSSELNVNALELDDSALYLCASNIGGERPTLGGYTFGSGTRLTVV.

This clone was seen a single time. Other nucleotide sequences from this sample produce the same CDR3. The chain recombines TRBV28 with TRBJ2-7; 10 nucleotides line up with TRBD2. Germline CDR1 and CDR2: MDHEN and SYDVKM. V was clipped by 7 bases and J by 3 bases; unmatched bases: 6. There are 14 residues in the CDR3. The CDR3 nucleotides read TGTGCCAGCACTGGCGCTAGCGGGAGCTACGAGCAGTACTTC. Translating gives CASTGASGSYEQYF.